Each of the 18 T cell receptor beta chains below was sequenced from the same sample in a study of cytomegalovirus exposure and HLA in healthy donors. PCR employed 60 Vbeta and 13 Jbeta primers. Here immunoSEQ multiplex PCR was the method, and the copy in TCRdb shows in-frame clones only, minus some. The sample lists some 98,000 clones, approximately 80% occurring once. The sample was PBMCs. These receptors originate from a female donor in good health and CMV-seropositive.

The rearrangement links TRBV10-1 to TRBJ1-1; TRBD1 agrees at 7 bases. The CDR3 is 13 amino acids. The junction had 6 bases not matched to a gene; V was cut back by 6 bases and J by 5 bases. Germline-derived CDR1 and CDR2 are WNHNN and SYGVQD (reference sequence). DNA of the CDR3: TGCGCCAGCAGCCAAACACAGGGGACTGAAGCTTTCTTT. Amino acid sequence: CASSQTQGTEAFF.

CDR3: CASSPREGVLLMNTEAFF. Written as DNA, the CDR3 is TGTGCCAGCAGCCCCCGGGAGGGGGTCTTACTAATGAACACTGAAGCTTTCTTT. J is TRBJ1-1 and V is TRBV11-1; possible D gene TRBD1, 6 bases. Trimming left V 5 bases short and J 0 bases short, with 22 bases between. The CDR3 loop spans 18 amino acids. Germline values: CDR1 SGHAT, CDR2 FQDESV (reference sequence).

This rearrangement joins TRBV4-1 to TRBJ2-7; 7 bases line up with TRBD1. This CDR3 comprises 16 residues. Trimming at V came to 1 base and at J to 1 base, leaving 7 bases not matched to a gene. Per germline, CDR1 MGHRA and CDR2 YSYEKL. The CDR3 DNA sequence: TGCGCCAGCAGCCAAGCCCGAGGGGGCGCATCCTACGAGCAGTACTTC. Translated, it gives CASSQARGGASYEQYF.

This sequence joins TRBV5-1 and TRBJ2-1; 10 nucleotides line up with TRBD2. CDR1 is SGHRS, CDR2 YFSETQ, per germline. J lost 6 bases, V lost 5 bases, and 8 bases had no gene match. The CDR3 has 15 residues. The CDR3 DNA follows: TGCGCCAGCAGTTCCGATAGCGGGGGGCTCAATGAGCAGTTCTTC. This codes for CASSSDSGGLNEQFF.

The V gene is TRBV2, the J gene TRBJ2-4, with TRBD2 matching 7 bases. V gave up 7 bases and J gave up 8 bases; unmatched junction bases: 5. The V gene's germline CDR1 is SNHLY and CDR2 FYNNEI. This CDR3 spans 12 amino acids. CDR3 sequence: CASIGGVDIQYF. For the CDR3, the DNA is TGTGCCAGCATTGGGGGGGTAGACATTCAGTACTTC.

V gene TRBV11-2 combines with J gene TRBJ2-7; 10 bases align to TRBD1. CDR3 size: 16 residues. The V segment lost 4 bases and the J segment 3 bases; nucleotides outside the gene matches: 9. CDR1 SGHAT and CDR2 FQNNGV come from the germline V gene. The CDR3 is CASSSESGTGVYEQYF. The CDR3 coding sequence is TGTGCCAGCAGCTCAGAATCCGGGACAGGGGTCTACGAGCAGTACTTC. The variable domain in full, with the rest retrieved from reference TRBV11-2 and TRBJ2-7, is EAGVAQSPRYKIIEKRQSVAFWCNPISGHATLYWYQQILGQGPKLLIQFQNNGVVDDSQLPKDRFSAERLKGVDSTLKIQPAKLEDSAVYLCASSSESGTGVYEQYFGPGTRLTVT.

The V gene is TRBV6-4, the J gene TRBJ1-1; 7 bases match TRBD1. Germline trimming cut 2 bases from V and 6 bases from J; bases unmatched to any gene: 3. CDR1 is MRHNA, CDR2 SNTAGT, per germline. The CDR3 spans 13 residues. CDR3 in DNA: TGTGCCAGCAGTGACAGGGGGCCCTCTGAAGCTTTCTTT. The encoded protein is CASSDRGPSEAFF.

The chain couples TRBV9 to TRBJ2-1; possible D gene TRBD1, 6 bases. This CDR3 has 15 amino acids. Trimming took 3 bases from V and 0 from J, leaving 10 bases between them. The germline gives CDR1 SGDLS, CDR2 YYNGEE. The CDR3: CASSAGQSSYNEQFF. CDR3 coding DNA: TGTGCCAGCAGCGCCGGACAGAGCTCCTACAATGAGCAGTTCTTC.

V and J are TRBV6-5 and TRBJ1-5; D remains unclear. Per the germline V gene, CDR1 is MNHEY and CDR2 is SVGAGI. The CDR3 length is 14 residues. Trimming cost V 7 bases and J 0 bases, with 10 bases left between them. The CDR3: CASKSTNSNQPQHF. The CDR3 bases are TGTGCCAGCAAGAGTACTAATAGCAATCAGCCCCAGCATTTT.

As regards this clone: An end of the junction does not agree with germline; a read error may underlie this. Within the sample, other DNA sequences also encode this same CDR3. The CDR3 reads CASSYSDSAHTDTQYF. The CDR3 DNA is TGTGCCAGCAGTTACTCGGACTCCGCGCACACAGACACGCAGTATTTT. This chain links TRBV6-6 with TRBJ2-3; weak D call: TRBD2 (5 bases). The germline CDR1 and CDR2 sequences are MNHNY and SVGAGI (reference sequence). This CDR3 is 16 amino acids long.

CDR3 amino acids: CASSARRGQGQTDTQYF. The CDR3 DNA is TGCGCCAGCAGCGCGCGTCGGGGACAGGGGCAAACAGATACGCAGTATTTT. This rearrangement joins TRBV5-1 to TRBJ2-3; 10 bases are shared with TRBD1. Per the germline V gene, CDR1 is SGHRS and CDR2 is YFSETQ. The CDR3 covers 17 residues. Unmatched junction bases numbered 11, after V lost 4 bases and J lost 3 bases.

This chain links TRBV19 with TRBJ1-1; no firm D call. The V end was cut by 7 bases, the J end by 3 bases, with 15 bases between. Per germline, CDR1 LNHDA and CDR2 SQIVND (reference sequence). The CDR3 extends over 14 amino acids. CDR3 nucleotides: TGTGCCAGTACCCTTTTTAGCGGCTACACTGAAGCTTTCTTT. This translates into CASTLFSGYTEAFF.

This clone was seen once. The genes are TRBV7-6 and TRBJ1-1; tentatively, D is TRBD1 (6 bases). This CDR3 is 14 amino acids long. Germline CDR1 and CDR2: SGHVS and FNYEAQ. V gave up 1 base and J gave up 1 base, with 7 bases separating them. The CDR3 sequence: CASSLGGPNTEAFF. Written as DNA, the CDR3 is TGTGCCAGCAGCTTAGGGGGGCCGAACACTGAAGCTTTCTTT.

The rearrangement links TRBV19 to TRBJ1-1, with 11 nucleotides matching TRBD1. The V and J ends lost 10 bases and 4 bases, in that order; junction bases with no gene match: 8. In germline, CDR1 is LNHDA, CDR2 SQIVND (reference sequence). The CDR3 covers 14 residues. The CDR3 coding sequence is TGTGCCACGGACAGGGGGCTATCGGCCACTGAAGCTTTCTTT. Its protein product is CATDRGLSATEAFF.

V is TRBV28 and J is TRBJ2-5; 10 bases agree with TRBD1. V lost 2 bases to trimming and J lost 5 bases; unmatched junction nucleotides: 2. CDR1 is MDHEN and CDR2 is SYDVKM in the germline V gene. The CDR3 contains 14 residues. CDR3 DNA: TGTGCCAGCAGTTTAGGGACAGGGGCGGAGACCCAGTACTTC. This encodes CASSLGTGAETQYF. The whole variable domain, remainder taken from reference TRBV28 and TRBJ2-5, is DVKVTQSSRYLVKRTGEKVFLECVQDMDHENMFWYRQDPGLGLRLIYFSYDVKMKEKGDIPEGYSVSREKKERFSLILESASTNQTSMYLCASSLGTGAETQYFGPGTRLLVL.

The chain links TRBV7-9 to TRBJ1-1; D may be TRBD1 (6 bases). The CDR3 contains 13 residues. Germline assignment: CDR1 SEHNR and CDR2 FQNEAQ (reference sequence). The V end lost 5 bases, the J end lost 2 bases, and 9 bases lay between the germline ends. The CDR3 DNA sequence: TGTGCCAGCAGCCCGGACAGCAACACTGAAGCTTTCTTT. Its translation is CASSPDSNTEAFF.

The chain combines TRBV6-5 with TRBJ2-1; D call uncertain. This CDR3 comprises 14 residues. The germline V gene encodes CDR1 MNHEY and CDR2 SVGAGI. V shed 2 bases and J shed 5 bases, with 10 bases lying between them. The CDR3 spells CASSYGQTNNEQFF. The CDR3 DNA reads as TGTGCCAGCAGTTACGGGCAGACAAACAATGAGCAGTTCTTC.

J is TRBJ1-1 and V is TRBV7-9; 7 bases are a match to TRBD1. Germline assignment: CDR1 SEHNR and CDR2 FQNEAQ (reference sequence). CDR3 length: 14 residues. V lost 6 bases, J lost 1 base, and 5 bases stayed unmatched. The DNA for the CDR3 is TGTGCCAGCAGGCCTCCAGGGGGGAACACTGAAGCTTTCTTT. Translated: CASRPPGGNTEAFF.